A single TCR beta chain is shown here with its context. The source of the sample is a study of blood T cell repertoires in COVID-19. Study-wide background: Sites across the United States, Italy and Spain contributed samples from acute and convalescent COVID-19. Sources were T cells, B-cell-depleted T cells, or PBMCs; the material itself was cDNA or gDNA.

Methods used by the authors: From reference gene primer amplification, estimates of nucleated cell counts were derived. Data came from immunoSEQ multiplex PCR; TCRdb stores just in-frame clones and leaves some out. The V and J calls and the clone size are those of that table, but D and trimming were determined from the DNA. The sample lists approximately 70,000 clones, around nine tenths occurring once. There are 19 residues in the CDR3. Losses at the gene ends were 5 bases for V and 2 bases for J; bases not matched to a gene: 13. CDR1 is SGHAT, CDR2 FQNNGV, per germline. Sequences were obtained from peripheral blood. The chain recombines TRBV11-2 with TRBJ2-6, with 9 positions matching TRBD1. The origin of this receptor is a woman aged 18 to 35 with acute or convalescent COVID-19. CDR3 nucleotide sequence: TGTGCCAGCAGCCAAAGAGGGGACAGGGAAGATGCTGGGGCCAACGTCCTGACTTTC. The encoded protein is CASSQRGDREDAGANVLTF. The entire variable domain, with the rest obtained from reference TRBV11-2 and TRBJ2-6, is as follows: EAGVAQSPRYKIIEKRQSVAFWCNPISGHATLYWYQQILGQGPKLLIQFQNNGVVDDSQLPKDRFSAERLKGVDSTLKIQPAKLEDSAVYLCASSQRGDREDAGANVLTFGAGSRLTVL.